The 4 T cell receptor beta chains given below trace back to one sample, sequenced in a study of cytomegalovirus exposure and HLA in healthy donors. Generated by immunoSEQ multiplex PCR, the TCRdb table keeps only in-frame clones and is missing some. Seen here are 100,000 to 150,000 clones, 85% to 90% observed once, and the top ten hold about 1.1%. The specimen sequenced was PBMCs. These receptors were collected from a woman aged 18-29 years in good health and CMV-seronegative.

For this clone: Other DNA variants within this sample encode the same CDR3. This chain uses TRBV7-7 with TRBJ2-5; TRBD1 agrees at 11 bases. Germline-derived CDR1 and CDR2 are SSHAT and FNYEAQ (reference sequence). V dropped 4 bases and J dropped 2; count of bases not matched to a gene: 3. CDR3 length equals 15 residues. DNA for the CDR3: TGTGCCAGCAGCTCTGGGACAGGGGGGCAAGAGACCCAGTACTTC. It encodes CASSSGTGGQETQYF.

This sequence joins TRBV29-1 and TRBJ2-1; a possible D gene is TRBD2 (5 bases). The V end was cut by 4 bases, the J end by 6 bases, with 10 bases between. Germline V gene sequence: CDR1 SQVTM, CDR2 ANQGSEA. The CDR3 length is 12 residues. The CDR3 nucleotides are TGCAGCGTTGTGGGAGATCTCAATGAGCAGTTCTTC. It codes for CSVVGDLNEQFF.

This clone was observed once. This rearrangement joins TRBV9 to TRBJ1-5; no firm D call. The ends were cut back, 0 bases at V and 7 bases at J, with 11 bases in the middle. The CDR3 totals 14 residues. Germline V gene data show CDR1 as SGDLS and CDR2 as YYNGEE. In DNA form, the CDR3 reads TGTGCCAGCAGCGTAGCTATTTCAGGACAGCCCCAGCATTTT. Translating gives CASSVAISGQPQHF. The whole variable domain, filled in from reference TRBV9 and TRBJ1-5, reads DSGVTQTPKHLITATGQRVTLRCSPRSGDLSVYWYQQSLDQGLQFLIQYYNGEERAKGNILERFSAQQFPDLHSELNLSSLELGDSALYFCASSVAISGQPQHFGDGTRLSIL.

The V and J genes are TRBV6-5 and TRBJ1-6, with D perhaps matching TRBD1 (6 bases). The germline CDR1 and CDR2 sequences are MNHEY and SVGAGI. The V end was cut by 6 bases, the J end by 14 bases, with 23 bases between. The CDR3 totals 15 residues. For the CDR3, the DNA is TGTGCCAGCAGCCGCAAAACAACAGGGTACCTCACCCTCCACTTT. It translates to CASSRKTTGYLTLHF.